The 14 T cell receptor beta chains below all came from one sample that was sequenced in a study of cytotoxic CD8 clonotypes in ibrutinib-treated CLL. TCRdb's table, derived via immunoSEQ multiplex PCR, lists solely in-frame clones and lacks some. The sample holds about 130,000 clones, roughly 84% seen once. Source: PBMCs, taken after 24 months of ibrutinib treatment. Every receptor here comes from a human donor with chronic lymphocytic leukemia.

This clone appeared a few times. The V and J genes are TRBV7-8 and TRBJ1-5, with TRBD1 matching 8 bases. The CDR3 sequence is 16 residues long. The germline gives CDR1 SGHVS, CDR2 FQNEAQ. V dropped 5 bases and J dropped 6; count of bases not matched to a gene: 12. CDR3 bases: TGTGCCAGCAGCCCACTGGACAGGGCGGGTGGTCAGCCCCAGCATTTT. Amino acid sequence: CASSPLDRAGGQPQHF.

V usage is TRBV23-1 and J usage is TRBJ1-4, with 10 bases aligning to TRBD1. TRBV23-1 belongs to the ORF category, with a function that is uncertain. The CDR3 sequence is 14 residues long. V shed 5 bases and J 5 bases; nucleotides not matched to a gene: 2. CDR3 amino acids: CASSGGQGNEKLFF. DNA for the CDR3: TGCGCCAGCAGTGGGGGACAGGGGAATGAAAAACTGTTTTTT.

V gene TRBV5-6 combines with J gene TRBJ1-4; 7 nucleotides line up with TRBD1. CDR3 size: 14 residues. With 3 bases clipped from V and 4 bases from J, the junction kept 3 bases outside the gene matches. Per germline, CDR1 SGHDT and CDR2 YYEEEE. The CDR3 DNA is TGTGCCAGCAGCTCGGACAGGATTAATGAAAAACTGTTTTTT. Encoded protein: CASSSDRINEKLFF.

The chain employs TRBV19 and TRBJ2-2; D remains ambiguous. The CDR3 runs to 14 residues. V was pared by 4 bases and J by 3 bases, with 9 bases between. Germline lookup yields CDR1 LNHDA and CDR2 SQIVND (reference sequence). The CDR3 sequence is CASSRTYYTGELFF. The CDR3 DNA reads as TGTGCCAGTAGTAGGACCTACTACACCGGGGAGCTGTTTTTT. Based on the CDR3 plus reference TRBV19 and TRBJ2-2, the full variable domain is DGGITQSPKYLFRKEGQNVTLSCEQNLNHDAMYWYRQDPGQGLRLIYYSQIVNDFQKGDIAEGYSVSREKKESFPLTVTSAQKNPTAFYLCASSRTYYTGELFFGEGSRLTVL.

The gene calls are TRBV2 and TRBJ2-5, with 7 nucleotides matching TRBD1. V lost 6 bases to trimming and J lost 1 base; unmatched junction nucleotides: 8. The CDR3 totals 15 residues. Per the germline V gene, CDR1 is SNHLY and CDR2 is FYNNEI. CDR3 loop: CASRETGLGQETQYF. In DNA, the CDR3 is TGTGCCAGCAGAGAGACAGGGCTTGGCCAAGAGACCCAGTACTTC.

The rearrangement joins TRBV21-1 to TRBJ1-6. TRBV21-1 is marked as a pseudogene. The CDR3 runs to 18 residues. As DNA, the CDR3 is TGTGCCAGCAGCAAAGAGGGTCGTAGGAGCTCCTATAATTCACCCCTCCACTTT. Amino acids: CASSKEGRRSSYNSPLHF.

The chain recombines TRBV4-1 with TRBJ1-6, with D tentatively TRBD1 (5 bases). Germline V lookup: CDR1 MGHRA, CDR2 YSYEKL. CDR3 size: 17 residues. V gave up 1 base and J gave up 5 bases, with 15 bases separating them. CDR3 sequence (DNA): TGCGCCAGCAGCCAAGGAAGGGCTAGGGGAGATAATTCACCCCTCCACTTT. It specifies CASSQGRARGDNSPLHF.

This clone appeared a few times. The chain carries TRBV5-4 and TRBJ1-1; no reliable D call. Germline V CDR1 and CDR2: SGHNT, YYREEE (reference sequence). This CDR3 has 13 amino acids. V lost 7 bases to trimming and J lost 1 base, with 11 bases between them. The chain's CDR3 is CASSSPTNTEAFF. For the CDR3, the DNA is TGTGCCAGCTCAAGTCCGACGAACACTGAAGCTTTCTTT. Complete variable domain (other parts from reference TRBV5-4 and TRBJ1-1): ETGVTQSPTHLIKTRGQQVTLRCSSQSGHNTVSWYQQALGQGPQFIFQYYREEENGRGNFPPRFSGLQFPNYSSELNVNALELDDSALYLCASSSPTNTEAFFGQGTRLTVV.

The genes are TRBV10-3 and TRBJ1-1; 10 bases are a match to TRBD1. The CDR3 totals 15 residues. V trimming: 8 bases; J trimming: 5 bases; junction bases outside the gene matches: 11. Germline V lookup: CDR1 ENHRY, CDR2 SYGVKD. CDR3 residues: CAIGLSGTGATEAFF. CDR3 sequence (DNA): TGTGCCATCGGACTGTCCGGGACAGGGGCAACTGAAGCTTTCTTT.

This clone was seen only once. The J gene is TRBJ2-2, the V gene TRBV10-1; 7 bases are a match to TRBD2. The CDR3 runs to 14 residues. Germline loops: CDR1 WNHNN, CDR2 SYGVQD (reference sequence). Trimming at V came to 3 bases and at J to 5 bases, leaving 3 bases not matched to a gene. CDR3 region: CASSDRGGTGELFF. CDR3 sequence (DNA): TGCGCCAGCAGTGATCGCGGGGGAACCGGGGAGCTGTTTTTT.

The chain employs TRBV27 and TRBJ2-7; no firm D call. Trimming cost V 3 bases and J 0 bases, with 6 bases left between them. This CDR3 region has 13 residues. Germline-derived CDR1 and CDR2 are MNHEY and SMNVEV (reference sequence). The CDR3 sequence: CASSFSYSYEQYF. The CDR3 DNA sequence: TGTGCCAGCAGTTTCTCGTACTCCTACGAGCAGTACTTC.

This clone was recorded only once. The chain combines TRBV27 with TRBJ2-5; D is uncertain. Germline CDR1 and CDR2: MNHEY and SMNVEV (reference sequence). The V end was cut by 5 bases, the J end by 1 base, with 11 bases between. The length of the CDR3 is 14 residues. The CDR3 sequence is CASSNRALQETQYF. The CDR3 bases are TGTGCCAGCAGTAACCGGGCCCTCCAAGAGACCCAGTACTTC.

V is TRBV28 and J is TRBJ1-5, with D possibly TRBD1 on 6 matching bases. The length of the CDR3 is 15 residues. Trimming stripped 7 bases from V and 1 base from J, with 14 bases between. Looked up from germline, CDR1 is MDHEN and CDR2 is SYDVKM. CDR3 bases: TGTGCCAGCACTAACGGGGGACAAAGCAATCAGCCCCAGCATTTT. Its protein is CASTNGGQSNQPQHF.

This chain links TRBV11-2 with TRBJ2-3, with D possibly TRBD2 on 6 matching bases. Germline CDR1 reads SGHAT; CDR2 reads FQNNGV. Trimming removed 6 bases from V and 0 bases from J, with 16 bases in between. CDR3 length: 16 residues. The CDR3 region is CASRALGGWSTDTQYF. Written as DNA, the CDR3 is TGTGCCAGCAGAGCCCTCGGGGGTTGGAGCACAGATACGCAGTATTTT.